The present T cell receptor beta chain was sequenced within a study of T cell repertoires in cytomegalovirus infection. Study background: From public TCR beta signatures came an indication of both CMV infection and matching HLA type. Notes on the study in general: The ex vivo response showed dominance by HLA-C-restricted CMV-specific TCR beta clonotypes. The cumulative frequency of public TCR beta families identified carriers of CMV plus the relevant HLA.

Via MiXCR, TCRdb re-called the reads, giving one row per CDR3 protein. The sample consists of roughly 230,000 distinct CDR3 sequences, roughly 22% of them appearing once. This clonotype came up many times. Its specificity is unknown. The sample was CD8+ T cells from PBMCs. This receptor was obtained from a human donor in good health (CMV status not recorded). Some clones in this sample may be carry-over from other donors' samples.

CDR3 bases: TGTGCCAGCAGCTTAGGGTCGGCGGGGGGCCTAGAGCAGTACTTC. Protein: CASSLGSAGGLEQYF. The rearrangement links TRBV7-6 to TRBJ2-7; TRBD2 matches at 8 bases. The V segment lost 1 base and the J segment 7 bases; nucleotides outside the gene matches: 9. The V gene's germline CDR1 is SGHVS and CDR2 FNYEAQ. The CDR3 extends over 15 amino acids.